This T cell receptor (beta chain) comes out of a study of T cell responses to AZD1222 COVID-19 vaccine. Profiled with immunoSEQ multiplex PCR; TCRdb holds only in-frame clones, not every one. The sample lists 95,000 to 100,000 clones, more than 75% occurring once. CDR3 length: 13 residues. Germline-derived CDR1 and CDR2 are SGHTA and FQGNSA. V was trimmed by 5 bases and J by 4 bases, leaving 12 bases between them. This TCR was sampled from an adult who received the AZD1222 COVID-19 vaccine. Sequences were derived from peripheral blood, sampled 28 days after the second AZD1222 dose. V gene TRBV7-2 combines with J gene TRBJ2-7, with D maybe TRBD2 (5 bases). As DNA, the CDR3 is TGTGCCAGCAGCCAGATATCGGGGTACGAGCAGTACTTC. Amino acids: CASSQISGYEQYF.